This T cell receptor beta chain was documented in a study of T cells in Graves' hyperthyroidism and ophthalmopathy. Trimming removed 1 base from V and 5 bases from J; junction bases left unmatched: 2. The CDR3 extends over 13 amino acids. Germline V gene sequence: CDR1 GTSNPN, CDR2 SVGIG (reference sequence). Of note for this clonotype: Its cognate antigen is unknown.

Uncontrolled infection, other autoimmune disease, pregnancy or lactation excluded patients. Researchers took RNA transcripts and amplified the TCR beta CDR3 regions from them. TCR CDR3 regions were first amplified by RT-PCR with HTBI primers. TCRdb re-called the multiplex PCR reads with MiXCR, one entry per CDR3 protein. Here the sample spans about 290,000 distinct CDR3 sequences, about an eighth being singletons. Notes on the study in general: Clonotypes that were expanded in thyroid above 0.001 mostly appeared in blood too. From stable hyperthyroidism, ophthalmopathy was set apart by a 13 V-J model.

This TCR was recovered from a woman aged 25-40 years with Graves' hyperthyroidism that later progressed to Graves' ophthalmopathy. The specimen was blood. The chain recombines TRBV30 with TRBJ2-5; 9 nucleotides match TRBD1. The DNA for the CDR3 is TGTGCCTGGAGTGGGACAGGGGCCGAGACCCAGTACTTC. Translated, it gives CAWSGTGAETQYF.